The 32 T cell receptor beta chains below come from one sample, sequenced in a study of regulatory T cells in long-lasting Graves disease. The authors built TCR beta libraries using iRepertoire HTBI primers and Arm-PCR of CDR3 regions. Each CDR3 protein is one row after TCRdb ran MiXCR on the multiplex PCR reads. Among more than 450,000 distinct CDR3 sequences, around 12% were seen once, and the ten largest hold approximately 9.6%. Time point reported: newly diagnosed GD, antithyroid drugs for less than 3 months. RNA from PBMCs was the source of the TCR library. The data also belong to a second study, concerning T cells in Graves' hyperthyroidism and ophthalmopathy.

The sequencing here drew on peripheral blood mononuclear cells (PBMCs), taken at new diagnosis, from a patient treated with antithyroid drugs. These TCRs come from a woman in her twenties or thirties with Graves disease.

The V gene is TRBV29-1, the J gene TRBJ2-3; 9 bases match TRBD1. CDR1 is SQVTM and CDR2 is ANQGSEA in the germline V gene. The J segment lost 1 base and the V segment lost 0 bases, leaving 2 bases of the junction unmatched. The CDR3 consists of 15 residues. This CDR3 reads CSVEEQGAGTDTQYF. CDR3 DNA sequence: TGCAGCGTTGAAGAACAGGGGGCCGGCACAGATACGCAGTATTTT.

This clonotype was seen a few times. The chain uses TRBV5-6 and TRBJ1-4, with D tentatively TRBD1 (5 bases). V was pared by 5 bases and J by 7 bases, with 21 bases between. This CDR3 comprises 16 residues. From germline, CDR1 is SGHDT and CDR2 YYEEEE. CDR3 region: CASSSPRMGLAEKLFF. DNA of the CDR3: TGTGCCAGCAGTTCACCGCGGATGGGGCTTGCTGAAAAACTGTTTTTT.

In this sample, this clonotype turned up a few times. The DNA for the CDR3 is TGTGCCAGCAGCGTAGGGGCCGGGACAGGGTTCCATGAGCAGTTCTTC. Its protein is CASSVGAGTGFHEQFF. The rearrangement uses TRBV9 and TRBJ2-1; 9 bases map to TRBD1. The CDR3 spans 16 residues. Germline V gene sequence: CDR1 SGDLS, CDR2 YYNGEE. The junction had 9 bases not matched to a gene; V was cut back by 0 bases and J by 8 bases.

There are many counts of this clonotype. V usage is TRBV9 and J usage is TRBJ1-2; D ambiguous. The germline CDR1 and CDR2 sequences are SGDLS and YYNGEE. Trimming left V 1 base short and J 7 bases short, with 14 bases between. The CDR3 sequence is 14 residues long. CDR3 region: CASSVINGIGGYTF. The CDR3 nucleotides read TGTGCCAGCAGCGTAATTAACGGAATCGGTGGCTACACCTTC.

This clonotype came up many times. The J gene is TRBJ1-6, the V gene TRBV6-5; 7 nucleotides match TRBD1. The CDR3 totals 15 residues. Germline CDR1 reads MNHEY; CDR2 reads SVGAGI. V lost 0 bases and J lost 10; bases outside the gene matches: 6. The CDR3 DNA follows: TGTGCCAGCAGTTACTCGTCCAGGGGGGGATCACCCCTCCACTTT. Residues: CASSYSSRGGSPLHF.

CDR3 in DNA: TGTGCCAGCAGCTTAGTAGTGGGGCATACCACTGAAGCTTTCTTT. Protein: CASSLVVGHTTEAFF. The chain combines TRBV7-9 with TRBJ1-1; possible D gene TRBD1, 5 bases. Trimming pared 1 base from V and 4 bases from J, leaving 13 bases between. This CDR3 is 15 amino acids long. The germline V gene has CDR1 SEHNR and CDR2 FQNEAQ (reference sequence).

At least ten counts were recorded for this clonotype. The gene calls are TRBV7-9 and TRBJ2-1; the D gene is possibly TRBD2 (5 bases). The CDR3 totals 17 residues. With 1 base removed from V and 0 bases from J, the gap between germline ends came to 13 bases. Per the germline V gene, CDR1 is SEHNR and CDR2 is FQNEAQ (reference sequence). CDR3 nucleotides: TGTGCCAGCAGCTTAGTAGGCGGAGGTGGCTCCTACAATGAGCAGTTCTTC. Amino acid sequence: CASSLVGGGGSYNEQFF.

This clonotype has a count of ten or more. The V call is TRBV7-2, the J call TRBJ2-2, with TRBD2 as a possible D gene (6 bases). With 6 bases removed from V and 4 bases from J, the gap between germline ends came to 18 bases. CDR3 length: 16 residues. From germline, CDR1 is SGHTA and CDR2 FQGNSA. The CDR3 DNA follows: TGTGCCAGCAGTCCCCGCGGGGCGCGGGGCACCGGGGAGCTGTTTTTT. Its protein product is CASSPRGARGTGELFF.

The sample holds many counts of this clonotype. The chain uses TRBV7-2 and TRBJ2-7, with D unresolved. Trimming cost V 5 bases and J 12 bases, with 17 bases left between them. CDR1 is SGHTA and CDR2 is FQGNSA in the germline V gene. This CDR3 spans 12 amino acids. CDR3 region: CASSNRALGPYF. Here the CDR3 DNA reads TGTGCCAGCAGCAACCGGGCCCTAGGTCCGTACTTC.

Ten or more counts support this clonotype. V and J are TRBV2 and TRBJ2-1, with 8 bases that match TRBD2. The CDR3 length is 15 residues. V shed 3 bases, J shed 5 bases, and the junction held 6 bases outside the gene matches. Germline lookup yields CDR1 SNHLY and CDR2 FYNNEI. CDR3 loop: CASSERTSMDNEQFF. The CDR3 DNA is TGTGCCAGCAGTGAGCGGACTAGCATGGACAATGAGCAGTTCTTC.

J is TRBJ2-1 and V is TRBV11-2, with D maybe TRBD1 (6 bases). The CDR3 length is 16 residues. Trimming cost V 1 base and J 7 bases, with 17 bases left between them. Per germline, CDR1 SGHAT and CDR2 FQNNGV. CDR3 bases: TGTGCCAGCAGCTTAGTACCGGGTCCGCAGGGGAATGAGCAGTTCTTC. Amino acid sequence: CASSLVPGPQGNEQFF.

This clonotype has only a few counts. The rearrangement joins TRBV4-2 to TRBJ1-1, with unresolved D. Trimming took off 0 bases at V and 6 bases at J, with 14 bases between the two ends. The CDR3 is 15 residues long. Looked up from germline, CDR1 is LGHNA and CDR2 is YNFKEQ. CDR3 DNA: TGTGCCAGCAGCCAAGATCTCCCGGGTGCGGCTGAAGCTTTCTTT. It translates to CASSQDLPGAAEAFF.

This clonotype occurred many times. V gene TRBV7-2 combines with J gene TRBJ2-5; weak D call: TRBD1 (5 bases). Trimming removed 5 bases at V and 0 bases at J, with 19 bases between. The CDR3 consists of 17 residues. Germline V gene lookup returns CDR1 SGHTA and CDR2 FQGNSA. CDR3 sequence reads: CASSRRVSFTYQETQYF. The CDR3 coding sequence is TGTGCCAGCAGCCGCAGGGTCTCCTTTACGTACCAAGAGACCCAGTACTTC. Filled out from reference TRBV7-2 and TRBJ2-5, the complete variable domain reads GAGVSQSPSNKVTEKGKDVELRCDPISGHTALYWYRQSLGQGLEFLIYFQGNSAPDKSGLPSDRFSAERTGGSVSTLTIQRTQQEDSAVYLCASSRRVSFTYQETQYFGPGTRLLVL.

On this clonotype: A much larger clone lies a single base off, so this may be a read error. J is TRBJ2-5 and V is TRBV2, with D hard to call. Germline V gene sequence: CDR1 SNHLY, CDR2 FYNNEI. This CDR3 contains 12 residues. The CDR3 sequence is CASCYSKETRYF. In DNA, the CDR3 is TGTGCCAGCTGCTACAGTAAAGAGACCCGGTACTTC.

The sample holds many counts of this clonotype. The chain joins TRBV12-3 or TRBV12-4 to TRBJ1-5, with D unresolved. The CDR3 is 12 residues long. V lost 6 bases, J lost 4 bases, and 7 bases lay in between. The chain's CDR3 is CASRAANQPQHF. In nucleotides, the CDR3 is TGTGCCAGCAGGGCGGCGAATCAGCCCCAGCATTTT.

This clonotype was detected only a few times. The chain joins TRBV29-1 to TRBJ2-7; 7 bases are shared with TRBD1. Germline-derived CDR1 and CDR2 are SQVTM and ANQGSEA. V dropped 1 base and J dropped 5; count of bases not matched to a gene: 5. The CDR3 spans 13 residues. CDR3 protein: CSVEGGQSHEQYF. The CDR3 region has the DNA TGCAGCGTTGAAGGGGGACAGTCCCACGAGCAGTACTTC.

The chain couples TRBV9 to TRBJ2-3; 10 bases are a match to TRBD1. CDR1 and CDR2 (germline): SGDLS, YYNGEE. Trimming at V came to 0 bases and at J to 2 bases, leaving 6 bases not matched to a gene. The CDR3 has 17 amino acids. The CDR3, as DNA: TGTGCCAGCAGCGTAGAGGGACAGGGGACCCACACAGATACGCAGTATTTT. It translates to CASSVEGQGTHTDTQYF.

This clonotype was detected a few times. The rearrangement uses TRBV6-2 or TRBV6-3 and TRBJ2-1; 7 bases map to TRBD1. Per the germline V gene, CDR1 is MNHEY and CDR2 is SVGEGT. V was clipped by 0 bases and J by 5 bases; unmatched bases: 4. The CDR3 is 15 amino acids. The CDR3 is CASSYSGRGNNEQFF. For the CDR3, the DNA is TGTGCCAGCAGTTACTCGGGCAGGGGGAACAATGAGCAGTTCTTC.

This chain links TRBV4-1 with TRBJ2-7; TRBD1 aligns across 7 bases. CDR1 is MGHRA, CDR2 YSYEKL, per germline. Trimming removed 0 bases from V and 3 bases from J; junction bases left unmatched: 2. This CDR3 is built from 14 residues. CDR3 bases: TGCGCCAGCAGCCAAGAGGGACAGTACTACGAGCAGTACTTC. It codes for CASSQEGQYYEQYF.

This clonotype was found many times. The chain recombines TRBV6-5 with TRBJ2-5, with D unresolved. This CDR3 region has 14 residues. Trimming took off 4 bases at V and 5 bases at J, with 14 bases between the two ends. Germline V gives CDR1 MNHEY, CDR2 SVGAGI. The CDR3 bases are TGTGCCAGCAGTTCCCCCGCCACCCGGGAGACCCAGTACTTC. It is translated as CASSSPATRETQYF.

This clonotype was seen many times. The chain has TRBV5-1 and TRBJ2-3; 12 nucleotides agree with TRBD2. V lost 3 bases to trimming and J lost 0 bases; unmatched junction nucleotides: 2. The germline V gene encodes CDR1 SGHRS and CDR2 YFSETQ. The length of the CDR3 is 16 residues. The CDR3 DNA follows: TGCGCCAGCAGCTACGGGACTAGCGGGAGCACAGATACGCAGTATTTT. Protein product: CASSYGTSGSTDTQYF.

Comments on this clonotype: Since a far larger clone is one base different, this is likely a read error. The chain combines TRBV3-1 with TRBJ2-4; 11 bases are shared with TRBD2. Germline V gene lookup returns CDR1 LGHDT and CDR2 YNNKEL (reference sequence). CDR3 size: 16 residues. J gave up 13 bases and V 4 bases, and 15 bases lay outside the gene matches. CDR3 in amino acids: CASSPLAGGSYNEQYF. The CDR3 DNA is TGTGCCAGCAGCCCGCTAGCGGGAGGCTCCTACAATGAGCAGTACTTC.

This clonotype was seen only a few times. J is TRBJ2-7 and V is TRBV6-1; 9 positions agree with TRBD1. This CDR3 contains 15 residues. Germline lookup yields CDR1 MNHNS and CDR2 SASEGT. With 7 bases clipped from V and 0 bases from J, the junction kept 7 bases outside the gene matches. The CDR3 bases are TGTGCCAGCAAAAAGGACAGGGGAAGCTCCTACGAGCAGTACTTC. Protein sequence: CASKKDRGSSYEQYF.

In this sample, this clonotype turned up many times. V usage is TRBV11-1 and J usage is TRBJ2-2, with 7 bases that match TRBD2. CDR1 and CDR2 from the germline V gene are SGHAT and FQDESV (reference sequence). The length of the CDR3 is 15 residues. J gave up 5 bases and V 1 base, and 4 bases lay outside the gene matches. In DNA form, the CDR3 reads TGTGCCAGCAGCTTAGAATATAGCGGGACCGGGGAGCTGTTTTTT. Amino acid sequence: CASSLEYSGTGELFF.

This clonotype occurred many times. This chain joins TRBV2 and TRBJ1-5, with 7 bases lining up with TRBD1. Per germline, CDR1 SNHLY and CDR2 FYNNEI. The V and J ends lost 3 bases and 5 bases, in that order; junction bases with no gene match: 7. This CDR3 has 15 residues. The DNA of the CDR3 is TGTGCCAGCAGTGATCGGGCAGGGGGGTATCAGCCCCAGCATTTT. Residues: CASSDRAGGYQPQHF. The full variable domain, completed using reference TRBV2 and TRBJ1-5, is EPEVTQTPSHQVTQMGQEVILRCVPISNHLYFYWYRQILGQKVEFLVSFYNNEISEKSEIFDDQFSVERPDGSNFTLKIRSTKLEDSAMYFCASSDRAGGYQPQHFGDGTRLSIL.

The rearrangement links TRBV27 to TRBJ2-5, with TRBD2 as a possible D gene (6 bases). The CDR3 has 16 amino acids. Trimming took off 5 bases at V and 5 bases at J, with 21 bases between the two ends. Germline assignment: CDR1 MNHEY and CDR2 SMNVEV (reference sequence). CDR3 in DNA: TGTGCCAGCAGTCCCTATGAGGCGGGGAAGGGGGAGACCCAGTACTTC. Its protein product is CASSPYEAGKGETQYF.

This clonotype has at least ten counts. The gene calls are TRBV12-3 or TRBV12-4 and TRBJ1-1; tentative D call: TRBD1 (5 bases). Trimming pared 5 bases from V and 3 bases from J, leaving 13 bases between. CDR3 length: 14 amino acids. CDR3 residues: CASSPGAIHTEAFF. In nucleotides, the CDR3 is TGTGCCAGCAGTCCCGGGGCAATTCACACTGAAGCTTTCTTT.

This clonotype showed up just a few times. This CDR3 is CSARQGNEKLFF. The DNA for the CDR3 is TGCAGTGCGCGGCAGGGGAATGAAAAACTGTTTTTT. The chain employs TRBV20-1 and TRBJ1-4; D may be TRBD1 (6 bases). The germline gives CDR1 DFQATT, CDR2 SNEGSKA (reference sequence). The CDR3 spans 12 residues. V dropped 6 bases and J dropped 5 bases, with 10 bases sitting between them.

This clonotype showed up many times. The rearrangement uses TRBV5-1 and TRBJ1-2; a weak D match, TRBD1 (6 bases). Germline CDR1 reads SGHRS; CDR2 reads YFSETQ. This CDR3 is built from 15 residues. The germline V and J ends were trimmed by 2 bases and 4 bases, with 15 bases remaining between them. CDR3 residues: CASSFSGGAAYGYTF. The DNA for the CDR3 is TGCGCCAGCAGCTTCTCGGGGGGGGCTGCCTATGGCTACACCTTC.

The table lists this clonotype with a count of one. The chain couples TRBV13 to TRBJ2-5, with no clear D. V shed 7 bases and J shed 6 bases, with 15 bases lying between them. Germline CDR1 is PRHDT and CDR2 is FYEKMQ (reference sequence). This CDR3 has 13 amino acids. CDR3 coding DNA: TGTGCCAGCACCTATGGGCAGGCTAAGACCCAGTACTTC. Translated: CASTYGQAKTQYF.

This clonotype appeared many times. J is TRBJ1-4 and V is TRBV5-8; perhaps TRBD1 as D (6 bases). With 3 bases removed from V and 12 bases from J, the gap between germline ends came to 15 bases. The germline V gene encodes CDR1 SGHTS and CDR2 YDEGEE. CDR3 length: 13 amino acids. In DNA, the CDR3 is TGTGCCAGCAGCTGGAGACCAGAGGGGGAACTGTTTTTT. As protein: CASSWRPEGELFF.

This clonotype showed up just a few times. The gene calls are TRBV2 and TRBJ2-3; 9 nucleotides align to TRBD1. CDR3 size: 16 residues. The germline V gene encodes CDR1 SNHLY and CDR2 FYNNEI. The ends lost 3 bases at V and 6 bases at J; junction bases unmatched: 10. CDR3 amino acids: CASSDWTGAFADTQYF. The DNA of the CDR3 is TGTGCCAGCAGTGACTGGACAGGGGCATTCGCGGATACGCAGTATTTT.